These 17 T cell receptor beta chains share one sample of origin, sequenced in a study of T cell changes during pregnancy in multiple sclerosis. Sequenced by immunoSEQ multiplex PCR; TCRdb stores in-frame clones only, minus some. The profile covers roughly 32,000 clones, with around nine tenths appearing a single time and roughly 3.5% taken by the ten largest. The input for sequencing was CD8+ T cells from peripheral blood mononuclear cells, taken in the third trimester of pregnancy. All receptors derive from a female donor with multiple sclerosis, enrolled in a pregnancy study.

CDR3 sequence: CASSQVDNRESGYTF. The CDR3 DNA is TGCGCCAGCAGCCAAGTCGACAATCGGGAAAGCGGCTACACCTTC. The rearrangement joins TRBV4-3 to TRBJ1-2; D unresolved. This CDR3 has 15 amino acids. CDR1 is LGHNA, CDR2 YSLEER, per germline. Deletions cut 1 base from V and 8 bases from J, with 17 bases between.

J is TRBJ1-2 and V is TRBV12-5; possibly TRBD1 for D (5 bases). V was shortened by 6 bases and J by 0 bases, with 23 bases between the two germline ends. The CDR3 covers 18 residues. Germline V lookup: CDR1 LGHNT, CDR2 FRNRAP. CDR3 DNA sequence: TGTGCTAGTGGATGGGATATAAACCACAGGAGAACTAACTATGGCTACACCTTC. It yields the protein CASGWDINHRRTNYGYTF.

The chain couples TRBV29-1 to TRBJ1-4; D unclear. Germline-derived CDR1 and CDR2 are SQVTM and ANQGSEA. V lost 4 bases, J lost 6 bases, and 9 bases lay in between. This CDR3 spans 12 amino acids. The CDR3 protein is CSVVVSDEKLFF. For the CDR3, the DNA is TGCAGCGTTGTGGTTAGCGATGAAAAACTGTTTTTT.

This sequence joins TRBV13 and TRBJ1-1; 7 nucleotides agree with TRBD1. This CDR3 is built from 14 residues. Germline trimming cut 2 bases from V and 5 bases from J; bases unmatched to any gene: 5. Germline V lookup: CDR1 PRHDT, CDR2 FYEKMQ (reference sequence). The CDR3 protein is CASSLPTGDTEAFF. The CDR3 nucleotides are TGTGCCAGCAGCTTACCCACAGGGGATACTGAAGCTTTCTTT. The full variable domain, rest sourced from reference TRBV13 and TRBJ1-1, is AAGVIQSPRHLIKEKRETATLKCYPIPRHDTVYWYQQGPGQDPQFLISFYEKMQSDKGSIPDRFSAQQFSDYHSELNMSSLELGDSALYFCASSLPTGDTEAFFGQGTRLTVV.

This clone showed up just a few times. The chain couples TRBV6-5 to TRBJ1-2; a weak D match, TRBD1 (6 bases). Trimming removed 8 bases from V and 2 bases from J, with 18 bases in between. Germline values: CDR1 MNHEY, CDR2 SVGAGI. The CDR3 covers 15 residues. The CDR3 region has the DNA TGTGCCAGCTCTGGCCCCAGGGGCAGGAACTATGGCTACACCTTC. Amino acids: CASSGPRGRNYGYTF.

This chain joins TRBV7-2 and TRBJ1-1; D is unresolved. Germline V gene data show CDR1 as SGHTA and CDR2 as FQGNSA. Trimming pared 0 bases from V and 0 bases from J, leaving 11 bases between. The CDR3 has 16 amino acids. Here the CDR3 DNA reads TGTGCCAGCAGCTTAGCAGGGAGCCCTTTGAACACTGAAGCTTTCTTT. This sequence encodes CASSLAGSPLNTEAFF. The entire variable domain, with the rest obtained from reference TRBV7-2 and TRBJ1-1, is as follows: GAGVSQSPSNKVTEKGKDVELRCDPISGHTALYWYRQSLGQGLEFLIYFQGNSAPDKSGLPSDRFSAERTGGSVSTLTIQRTQQEDSAVYLCASSLAGSPLNTEAFFGQGTRLTVV.

The rearrangement links TRBV27 to TRBJ2-7; D is unclear. Looked up from germline, CDR1 is MNHEY and CDR2 is SMNVEV (reference sequence). The CDR3 consists of 15 residues. The V end was cut by 1 base, the J end by 0 bases, with 10 bases between. The CDR3 loop reads CASSLYESPSYEQYF. The CDR3 bases are TGTGCCAGCAGTTTATATGAGTCCCCCTCCTACGAGCAGTACTTC.

The chain carries TRBV9 and TRBJ1-2, with 9 bases that match TRBD1. Unmatched junction bases numbered 8, after V lost 3 bases and J lost 8 bases. Per germline, CDR1 SGDLS and CDR2 YYNGEE. There are 14 residues in the CDR3. CDR3 protein: CASSGNRGHLGYTF. Written as DNA, the CDR3 is TGTGCCAGCAGCGGGAACAGGGGGCATTTAGGCTACACCTTC.

The chain links TRBV9 to TRBJ1-5; 10 bases are shared with TRBD1. The CDR3 consists of 17 residues. Looked up from germline, CDR1 is SGDLS and CDR2 is YYNGEE. The ends lost 4 bases at V and 1 base at J; junction bases unmatched: 8. CDR3 residues: CASSPEGQGGSNQPQHF. As DNA, the CDR3 is TGTGCCAGCAGCCCGGAAGGACAGGGGGGAAGCAATCAGCCCCAGCATTTT.

The chain combines TRBV6-6 with TRBJ1-4; no reliable D call. V lost 5 bases, J lost 5 bases, and 9 bases lay in between. Germline CDR1 and CDR2: MNHNY and SVGAGI (reference sequence). The CDR3 has 13 amino acids. CDR3 in DNA: TGTGCCAGCAGTCGCGGAGAAAATGAAAAACTGTTTTTT. Protein sequence: CASSRGENEKLFF.

In this sample, this clone is medium-sized. The rearrangement uses TRBV6-4 and TRBJ2-2; 11 bases line up with TRBD1. Trimming removed 10 bases from V and 3 bases from J; junction bases left unmatched: 10. CDR1 MRHNA and CDR2 SNTAGT come from the germline V gene. The CDR3 totals 16 residues. CDR3 bases: TGTGCCACTCAAAAAACGGGACAGGGGGACACCGGGGAGCTGTTTTTT. It yields the protein CATQKTGQGDTGELFF.

This chain links TRBV4-1 with TRBJ1-1, with 10 bases fitting TRBD1. This CDR3 region has 14 residues. Per the germline V gene, CDR1 is MGHRA and CDR2 is YSYEKL. V was clipped by 4 bases and J by 6 bases; unmatched bases: 5. DNA of the CDR3: TGCGCCAGCAGCCTAGGGACAGGGGCTCCTGAAGCTTTCTTT. Translated: CASSLGTGAPEAFF.

This sequence joins TRBV20-1 and TRBJ1-1; weak D call: TRBD1 (6 bases). V was pared by 0 bases and J by 11 bases, with 10 bases between. From germline, CDR1 is DFQATT and CDR2 SNEGSKA (reference sequence). The CDR3 totals 11 residues. This CDR3 is CSARDTGLAFF. The CDR3 nucleotides read TGCAGTGCTAGAGATACAGGGTTGGCTTTCTTT.

The chain combines TRBV4-1 with TRBJ2-1, with 11 positions matching TRBD2. The length of the CDR3 is 16 residues. V was pared by 4 bases and J by 2 bases, with 4 bases of the junction left unmatched. From germline, CDR1 is MGHRA and CDR2 YSYEKL. CDR3 bases: TGCGCCAGCAGCCGATTAGCGGGGGGGCCCTACAATGAGCAGTTCTTC. This sequence encodes CASSRLAGGPYNEQFF.

V gene TRBV7-8 combines with J gene TRBJ1-2, with a possible D match to TRBD1 (6 bases). V shed 1 base and J shed 7 bases, with 16 bases lying between them. CDR1 is SGHVS, CDR2 FQNEAQ, per germline. This CDR3 is 15 amino acids long. The chain's CDR3 is CASSLEQGRRSGYTF. The CDR3 region has the DNA TGTGCCAGCAGCTTAGAGCAGGGGCGGCGCAGTGGCTACACCTTC.

The genes are TRBV4-3 and TRBJ1-1; D might be TRBD1 (5 bases). Germline lookup yields CDR1 LGHNA and CDR2 YSLEER. The CDR3 length is 15 residues. The V end lost 4 bases, the J end lost 3 bases, and 15 bases lay between the germline ends. CDR3 sequence (DNA): TGCGCCAGCAGCCGAGGTATGGGGGAGGACACTGAAGCTTTCTTT. It translates to CASSRGMGEDTEAFF.

This chain connects TRBV30 to TRBJ2-1; D is uncertain. The CDR3 loop spans 16 amino acids. V was clipped by 7 bases and J by 1 base, with 20 bases between them. Germline CDR1 GTSNPN, CDR2 SVGIG (reference sequence). CDR3 protein: CALTDLHRGSYNEQFF. DNA for the CDR3: TGTGCCTTGACCGACCTTCACCGAGGATCCTACAATGAGCAGTTCTTC.